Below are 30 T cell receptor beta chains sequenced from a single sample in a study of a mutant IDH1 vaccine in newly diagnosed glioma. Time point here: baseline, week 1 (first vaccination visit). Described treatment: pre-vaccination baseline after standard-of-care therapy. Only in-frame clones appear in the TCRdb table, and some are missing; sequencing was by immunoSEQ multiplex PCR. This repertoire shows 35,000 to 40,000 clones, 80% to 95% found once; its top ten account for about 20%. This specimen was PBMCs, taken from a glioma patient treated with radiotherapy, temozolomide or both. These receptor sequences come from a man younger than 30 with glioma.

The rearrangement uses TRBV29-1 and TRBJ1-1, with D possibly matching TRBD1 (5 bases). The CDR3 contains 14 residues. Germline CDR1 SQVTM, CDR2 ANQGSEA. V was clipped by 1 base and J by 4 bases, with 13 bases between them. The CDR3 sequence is CSVEVTLGTTEAFF. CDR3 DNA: TGCAGCGTTGAAGTGACCCTTGGGACCACTGAAGCTTTCTTT.

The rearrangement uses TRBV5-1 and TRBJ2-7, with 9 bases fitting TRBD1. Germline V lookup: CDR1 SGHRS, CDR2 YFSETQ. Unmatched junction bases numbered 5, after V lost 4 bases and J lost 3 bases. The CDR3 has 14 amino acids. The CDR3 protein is CASSVPGQGYEQYF. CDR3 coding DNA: TGCGCCAGCAGCGTCCCGGGACAGGGCTACGAGCAGTACTTC.

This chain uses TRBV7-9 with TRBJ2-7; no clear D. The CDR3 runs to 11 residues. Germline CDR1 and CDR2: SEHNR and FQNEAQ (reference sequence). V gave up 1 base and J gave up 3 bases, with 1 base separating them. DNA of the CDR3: TGTGCCAGCAGCTTAGACTACGAGCAGTACTTC. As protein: CASSLDYEQYF.

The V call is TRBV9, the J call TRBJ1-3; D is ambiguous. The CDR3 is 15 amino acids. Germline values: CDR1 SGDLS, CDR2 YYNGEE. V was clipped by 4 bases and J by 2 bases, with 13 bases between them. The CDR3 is CASSPPGGAGNTIYF. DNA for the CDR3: TGTGCCAGCAGCCCCCCGGGCGGGGCTGGAAACACCATATATTTT.

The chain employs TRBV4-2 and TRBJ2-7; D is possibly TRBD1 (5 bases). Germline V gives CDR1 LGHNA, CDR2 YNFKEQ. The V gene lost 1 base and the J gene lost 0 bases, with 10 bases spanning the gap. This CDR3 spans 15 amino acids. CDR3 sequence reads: CASSQVQGPSYEQYF. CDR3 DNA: TGTGCCAGCAGCCAAGTTCAGGGCCCCTCCTACGAGCAGTACTTC.

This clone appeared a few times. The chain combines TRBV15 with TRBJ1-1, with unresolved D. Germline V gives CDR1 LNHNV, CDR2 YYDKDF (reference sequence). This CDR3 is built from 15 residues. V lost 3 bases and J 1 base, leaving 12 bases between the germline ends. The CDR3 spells CATSRGGVENTEAFF. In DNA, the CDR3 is TGTGCCACCAGCAGGGGTGGGGTGGAGAACACTGAAGCTTTCTTT. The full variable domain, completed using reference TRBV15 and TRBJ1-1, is DAMVIQNPRYQVTQFGKPVTLSCSQTLNHNVMYWYQQKSSQAPKLLFHYYDKDFNNEADTPDNFQSRRPNTSFCFLDIRSPGLGDTAMYLCATSRGGVENTEAFFGQGTRLTVV.

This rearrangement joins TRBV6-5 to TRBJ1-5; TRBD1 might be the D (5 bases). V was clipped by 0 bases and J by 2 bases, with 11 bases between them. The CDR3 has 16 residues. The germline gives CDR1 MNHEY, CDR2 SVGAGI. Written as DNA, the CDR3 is TGTGCCAGCAGTTACTCGTGGGGCGAGGGCAATCAGCCCCAGCATTTT. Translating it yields CASSYSWGEGNQPQHF.

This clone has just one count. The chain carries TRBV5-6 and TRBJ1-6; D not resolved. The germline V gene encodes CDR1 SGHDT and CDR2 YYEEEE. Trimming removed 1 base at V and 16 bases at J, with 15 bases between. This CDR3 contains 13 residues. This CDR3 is CASSLLPANSLHF. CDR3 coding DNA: TGTGCCAGCAGCTTGTTGCCCGCAAACTCACTCCACTTT.

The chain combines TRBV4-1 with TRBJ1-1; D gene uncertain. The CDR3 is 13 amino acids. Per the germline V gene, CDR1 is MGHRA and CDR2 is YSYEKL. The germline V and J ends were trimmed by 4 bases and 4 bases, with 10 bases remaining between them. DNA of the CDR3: TGCGCCAGCAGCCGCGACCCAGGCACTGAAGCTTTCTTT. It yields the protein CASSRDPGTEAFF.

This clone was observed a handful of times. Here the CDR3 reads CAISGQGAVNTEAFF. For the CDR3, the DNA is TGTGCCATCAGTGGCCAGGGGGCTGTGAACACTGAAGCTTTCTTT. The chain links TRBV10-3 to TRBJ1-1; 8 bases match TRBD1. In germline, CDR1 is ENHRY, CDR2 SYGVKD. The CDR3 totals 15 residues. The V gene end was trimmed by 4 bases and the J gene end by 0 bases; junction bases not matched to a gene: 4.

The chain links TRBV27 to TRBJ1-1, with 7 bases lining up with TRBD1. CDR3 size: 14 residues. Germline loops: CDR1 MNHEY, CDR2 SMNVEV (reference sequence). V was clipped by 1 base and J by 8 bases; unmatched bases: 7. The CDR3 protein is CASSLYRGLTEAFF. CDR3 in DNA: TGTGCCAGCAGTTTATACAGGGGACTAACGGAAGCTTTCTTT.

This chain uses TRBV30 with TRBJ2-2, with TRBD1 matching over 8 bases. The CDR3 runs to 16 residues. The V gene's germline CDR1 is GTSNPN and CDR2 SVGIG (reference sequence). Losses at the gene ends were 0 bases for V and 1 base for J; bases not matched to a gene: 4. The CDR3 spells CAWSVLGTGNTGELFF. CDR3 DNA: TGTGCCTGGAGTGTACTGGGGACAGGGAACACCGGGGAGCTGTTTTTT.

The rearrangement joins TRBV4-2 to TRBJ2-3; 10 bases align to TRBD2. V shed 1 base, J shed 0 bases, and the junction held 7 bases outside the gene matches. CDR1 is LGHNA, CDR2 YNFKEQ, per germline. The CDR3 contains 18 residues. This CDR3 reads CASSQAPLLAGSTDTQYF. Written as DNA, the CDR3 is TGTGCCAGCAGCCAAGCACCGTTACTAGCGGGAAGCACAGATACGCAGTATTTT.

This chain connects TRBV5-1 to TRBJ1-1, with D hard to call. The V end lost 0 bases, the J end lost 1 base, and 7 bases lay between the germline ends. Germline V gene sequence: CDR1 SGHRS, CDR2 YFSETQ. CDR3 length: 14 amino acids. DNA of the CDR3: TGCGCCAGCAGCTTGGGGAGCTCGAACACTGAAGCTTTCTTT. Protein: CASSLGSSNTEAFF.

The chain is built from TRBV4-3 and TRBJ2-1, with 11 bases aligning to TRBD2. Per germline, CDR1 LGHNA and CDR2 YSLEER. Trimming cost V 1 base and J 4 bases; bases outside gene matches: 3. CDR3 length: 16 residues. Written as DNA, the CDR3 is TGCGCCAGCAGCCAAGGGCGACTAGCGGGATACAATGAGCAGTTCTTC. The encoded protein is CASSQGRLAGYNEQFF.

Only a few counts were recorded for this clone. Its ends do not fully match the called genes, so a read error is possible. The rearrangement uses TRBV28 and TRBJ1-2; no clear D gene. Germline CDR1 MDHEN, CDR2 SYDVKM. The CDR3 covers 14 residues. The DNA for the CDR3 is TGTGCCAGCAGTTTAAGGACGGATAACGATGGCTACACCTTC. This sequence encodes CASSLRTDNDGYTF.

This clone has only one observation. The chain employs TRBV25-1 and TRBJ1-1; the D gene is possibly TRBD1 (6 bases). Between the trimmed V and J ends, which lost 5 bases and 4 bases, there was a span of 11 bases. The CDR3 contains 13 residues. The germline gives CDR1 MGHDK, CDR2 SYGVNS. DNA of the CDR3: TGTGCCAGCAGTCTGGGCAGGGGCACTGAAGCTTTCTTT. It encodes CASSLGRGTEAFF. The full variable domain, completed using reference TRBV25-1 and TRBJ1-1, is EADIYQTPRYLVIGTGKKITLECSQTMGHDKMYWYQQDPGMELHLIHYSYGVNSTEKGDLSSESTVSRIRTEHFPLTLESARPSHTSQYLCASSLGRGTEAFFGQGTRLTVV.

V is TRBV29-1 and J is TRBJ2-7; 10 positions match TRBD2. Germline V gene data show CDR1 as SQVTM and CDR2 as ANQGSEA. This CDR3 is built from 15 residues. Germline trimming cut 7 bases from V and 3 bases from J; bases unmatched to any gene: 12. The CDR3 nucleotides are TGCAGCGCGGGGAACCCGGGACTAGCGAACTACGAGCAGTACTTC. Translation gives CSAGNPGLANYEQYF.

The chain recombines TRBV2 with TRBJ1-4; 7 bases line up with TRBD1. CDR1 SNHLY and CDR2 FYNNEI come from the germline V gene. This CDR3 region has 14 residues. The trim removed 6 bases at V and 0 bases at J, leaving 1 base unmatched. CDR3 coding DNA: TGTGCCAGCAGAGACAGGGCAACTAATGAAAAACTGTTTTTT. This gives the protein CASRDRATNEKLFF.

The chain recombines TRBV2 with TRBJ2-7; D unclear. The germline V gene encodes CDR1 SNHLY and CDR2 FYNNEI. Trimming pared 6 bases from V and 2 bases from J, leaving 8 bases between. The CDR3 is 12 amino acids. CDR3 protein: CASRSNTYEQYF. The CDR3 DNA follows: TGTGCCAGCAGGTCTAATACCTACGAGCAGTACTTC.

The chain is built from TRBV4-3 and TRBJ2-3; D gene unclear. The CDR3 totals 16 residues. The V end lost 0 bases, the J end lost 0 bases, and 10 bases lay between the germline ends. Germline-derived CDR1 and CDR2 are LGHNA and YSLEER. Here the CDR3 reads CASSQDLGMSTDTQYF. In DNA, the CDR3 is TGCGCCAGCAGCCAAGATCTAGGCATGAGCACAGATACGCAGTATTTT.

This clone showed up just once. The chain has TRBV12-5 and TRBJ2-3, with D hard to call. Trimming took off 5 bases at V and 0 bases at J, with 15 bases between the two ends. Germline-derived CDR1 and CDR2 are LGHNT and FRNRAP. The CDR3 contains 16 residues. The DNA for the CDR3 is TGTGCTAGTGGTCCTGGTTTCGCCCCTAGCACAGATACGCAGTATTTT. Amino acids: CASGPGFAPSTDTQYF. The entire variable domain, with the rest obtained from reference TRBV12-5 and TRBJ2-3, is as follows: DARVTQTPRHKVTEMGQEVTMRCQPILGHNTVFWYRQTMMQGLELLAYFRNRAPLDDSGMPKDRFSAEMPDATLATLKIQPSEPRDSAVYFCASGPGFAPSTDTQYFGPGTRLTVL.

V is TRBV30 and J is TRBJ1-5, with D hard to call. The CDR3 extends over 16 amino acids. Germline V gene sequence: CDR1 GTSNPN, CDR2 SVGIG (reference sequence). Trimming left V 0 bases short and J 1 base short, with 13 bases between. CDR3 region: CAWSVEILASNQPQHF. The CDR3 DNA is TGTGCCTGGAGTGTTGAGATATTGGCGAGCAATCAGCCCCAGCATTTT. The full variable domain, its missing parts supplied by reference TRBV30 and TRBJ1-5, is SQTIHQWPATLVQPVGSPLSLECTVEGTSNPNLYWYRQAAGRGLQLLFYSVGIGQISSEVPQNLSASRPQDRQFILSSKKLLLSDSGFYLCAWSVEILASNQPQHFGDGTRLSIL.

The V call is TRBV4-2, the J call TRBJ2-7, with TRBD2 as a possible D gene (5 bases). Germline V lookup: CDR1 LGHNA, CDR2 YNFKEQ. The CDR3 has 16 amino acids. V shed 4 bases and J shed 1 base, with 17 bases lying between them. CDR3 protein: CASSPLGGRGSYEQYF. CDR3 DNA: TGTGCCAGCAGCCCCCTCGGTGGTCGGGGATCCTACGAGCAGTACTTC.

CDR3 sequence: CASSLQGTGMVLSNSPLHF. As DNA, the CDR3 is TGCGCCAGCAGCCTACAAGGGACAGGGATGGTCTTATCTAATTCACCCCTCCACTTT. The rearrangement uses TRBV5-1 and TRBJ1-6, with 9 positions matching TRBD1. V shed 4 bases and J 6 bases; nucleotides not matched to a gene: 17. The length of the CDR3 is 19 residues. The germline V gene encodes CDR1 SGHRS and CDR2 YFSETQ.

CDR3 nucleotide sequence: TGTGCCTCCGCCGAGGGGAACACCGGGGAGCTGTTTTTT. Translation: CASAEGNTGELFF. The chain is built from TRBV7-2 and TRBJ2-2, with D possibly being TRBD2 (5 bases). V shed 11 bases and J shed 1 base, with 11 bases lying between them. The CDR3 runs 13 residues. The germline gives CDR1 SGHTA, CDR2 FQGNSA.

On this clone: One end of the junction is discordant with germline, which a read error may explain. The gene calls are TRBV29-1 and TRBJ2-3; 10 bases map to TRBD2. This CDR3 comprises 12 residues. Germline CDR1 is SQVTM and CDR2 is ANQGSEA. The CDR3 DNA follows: TGCAGCGTTGAAACCCCTAGCGGGAGCCCTCATTTT. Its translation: CSVETPSGSPHF.

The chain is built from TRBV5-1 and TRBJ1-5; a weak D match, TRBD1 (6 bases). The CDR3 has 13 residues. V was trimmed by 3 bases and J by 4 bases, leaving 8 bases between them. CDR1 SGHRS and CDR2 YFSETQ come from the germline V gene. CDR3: CASSYGTNQPQHF. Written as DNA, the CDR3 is TGCGCCAGCAGCTACGGGACAAATCAGCCCCAGCATTTT.

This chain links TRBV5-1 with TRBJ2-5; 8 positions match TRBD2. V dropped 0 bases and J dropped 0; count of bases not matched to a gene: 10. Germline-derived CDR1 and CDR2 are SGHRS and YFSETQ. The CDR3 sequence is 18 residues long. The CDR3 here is CASSLGAGGDGYQETQYF. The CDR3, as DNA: TGCGCCAGCAGCTTGGGGGCGGGGGGCGACGGGTACCAAGAGACCCAGTACTTC.

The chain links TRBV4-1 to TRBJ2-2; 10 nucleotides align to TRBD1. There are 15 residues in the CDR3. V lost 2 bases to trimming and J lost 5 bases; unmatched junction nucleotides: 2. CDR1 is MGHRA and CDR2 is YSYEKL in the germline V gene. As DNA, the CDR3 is TGCGCCAGCAGCCAACGGACAGGGGGAACCGGGGAGCTGTTTTTT. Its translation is CASSQRTGGTGELFF.